This passage covers 22 T cell receptor beta chains from one sample sequenced in a study of T cells in Graves' hyperthyroidism and ophthalmopathy. Authors of the study amplified TCR beta CDR3 regions from RNA transcripts. First-round RT-PCR of the TCR CDR3 relied on the HTBI primer set. TCRdb fed the multiplex PCR reads into MiXCR, producing one record per CDR3 protein. The sample yields fewer than 700,000 distinct CDR3 sequences, roughly 18% seen once. The sample was blood. The receptors stem from a woman younger than 35 with Graves' ophthalmopathy.

This clonotype was detected ten times or more. This chain links TRBV12-3 or TRBV12-4 with TRBJ1-3; a possible D gene is TRBD1 (6 bases). The CDR3 length is 16 residues. The V and J ends lost 5 bases and 0 bases respectively, with 14 bases between them. CDR3 loop: CASSRRGQDSGNTIYF. The CDR3 coding sequence is TGTGCCAGCAGTAGAAGGGGACAAGACTCTGGAAACACCATATATTTT.

Details on this clonotype: It may be a read error: a sequence one base away is much more abundant. This rearrangement joins TRBV7-9 to TRBJ1-2; maybe TRBD1 (6 bases). The CDR3 has 14 amino acids. Germline CDR1 and CDR2: SEHNR and FQNEAQ (reference sequence). This CDR3 is CASGLDRWSYGYTF. In nucleotides, the CDR3 is TGTGCCAGCGGCTTGGACAGATGGAGCTATGGCTACACCTTC.

This clonotype was picked up one time. The V gene is TRBV9, the J gene TRBJ1-1, with D tentatively TRBD1 (5 bases). Per the germline V gene, CDR1 is SGDLS and CDR2 is YYNGEE. The CDR3 runs to 13 residues. V dropped 2 bases and J dropped 4 bases, with 9 bases sitting between them. The CDR3 sequence: CASSVDGTTEAFF. In nucleotides, the CDR3 is TGTGCCAGCAGCGTCGACGGGACCACTGAAGCTTTCTTT.

The genes are TRBV6-1 and TRBJ1-5; D call uncertain. Germline CDR1 MNHNS, CDR2 SASEGT. This CDR3 spans 13 amino acids. Trimming left V 5 bases short and J 5 bases short, with 10 bases between. The CDR3 region is CASSLGAHQPQHF. CDR3 nucleotides: TGTGCCAGCAGTTTGGGTGCTCATCAGCCCCAGCATTTT.

The CDR3 region is CASSQAPLSKEKLFF. DNA for the CDR3: TGCGCCAGCAGCCAAGCCCCGTTGTCGAAAGAAAAACTGTTTTTT. This chain joins TRBV4-1 and TRBJ1-4; no definite D call. V was pared by 1 base and J by 8 bases, with 14 bases between. The germline CDR1 and CDR2 sequences are MGHRA and YSYEKL. The CDR3 has 15 amino acids.

This clonotype was detected ten times or more. The chain has TRBV24-1 and TRBJ2-7; D is uncertain. Germline CDR1 reads KGHDR; CDR2 reads SFDVKD. The CDR3 has 16 amino acids. Trimming shortened V by 6 bases and J by 5 bases, and 22 bases separated the two germline ends. The DNA for the CDR3 is TGTGCCACCAGTCCGCGAGACACTGCTTCTGGGAACGAGCAGTACTTC. Translation gives CATSPRDTASGNEQYF.

The rearrangement links TRBV14 to TRBJ1-6; D is possibly TRBD1 (6 bases). Germline CDR1 SGHDN, CDR2 FVKESK. This CDR3 spans 16 amino acids. V was cut by 4 bases and J by 10 bases, with 20 bases left in between. The CDR3 here is CASSRGQPGRGSPLHF. CDR3 sequence (DNA): TGTGCCAGCAGCCGAGGACAGCCCGGGAGAGGATCACCCCTCCACTTT.

This chain connects TRBV27 to TRBJ2-2; 9 bases are a match to TRBD2. The CDR3 is 15 residues long. The germline CDR1 and CDR2 sequences are MNHEY and SMNVEV (reference sequence). Unmatched junction bases numbered 3, after V lost 5 bases and J lost 2 bases. The CDR3, as DNA: TGTGCCAGCAGTCCTAGCGGGATTAACACCGGGGAGCTGTTTTTT. Translating gives CASSPSGINTGELFF.

This rearrangement joins TRBV7-2 to TRBJ2-7; 7 bases align to TRBD2. V shed 5 bases and J 5 bases; nucleotides not matched to a gene: 12. The CDR3 spans 15 residues. CDR1 SGHTA and CDR2 FQGNSA come from the germline V gene. In nucleotides, the CDR3 is TGTGCCAGCAGCCCGTGGGGAGGGGAGGAGGACGAGCAGTACTTC. Protein: CASSPWGGEEDEQYF.

This clonotype was seen at least ten times. The chain uses TRBV7-2 and TRBJ2-1, with D perhaps TRBD1 (5 bases). V lost 3 bases to trimming and J lost 0 bases, with 9 bases between them. This CDR3 is built from 15 residues. Germline CDR1 reads SGHTA; CDR2 reads FQGNSA. CDR3 sequence reads: CASSFRVSSYNEQFF. The DNA of the CDR3 is TGTGCCAGCAGCTTCAGGGTAAGCTCCTACAATGAGCAGTTCTTC.

This clonotype showed up just a few times. V and J are TRBV12-3 or TRBV12-4 and TRBJ1-4; D unclear. With 5 bases removed from V and 8 bases from J, the gap between germline ends came to 12 bases. The CDR3 contains 13 residues. The CDR3 DNA reads as TGTGCCAGCAGTCCCCCGTTGGGGGAAAAACTGTTTTTT. Amino acids: CASSPPLGEKLFF.

Many counts were recorded for this clonotype. The chain employs TRBV2 and TRBJ2-3; the match to TRBD2 covers 7 bases. V gave up 1 base and J gave up 6 bases; unmatched junction bases: 10. The germline V gene encodes CDR1 SNHLY and CDR2 FYNNEI. This CDR3 contains 16 residues. The CDR3 bases are TGTGCCAGCAGTGAAGATGGCGGGAGCCCATTGGATACGCAGTATTTT. The encoded protein is CASSEDGGSPLDTQYF.

J is TRBJ1-5 and V is TRBV27, with D possibly TRBD1 on 5 matching bases. V shed 6 bases and J shed 1 base, with 13 bases lying between them. CDR3 length equals 15 residues. CDR1 MNHEY and CDR2 SMNVEV come from the germline V gene (reference sequence). The CDR3 coding sequence is TGTGCCAGCAGGGTGGGGGAAATCAGCAATCAGCCCCAGCATTTT. As protein: CASRVGEISNQPQHF.

The chain employs TRBV19 and TRBJ2-7; the match to TRBD2 covers 10 bases. The junction had 2 bases not matched to a gene; V was cut back by 3 bases and J by 3 bases. The CDR3 spans 14 residues. Per the germline V gene, CDR1 is LNHDA and CDR2 is SQIVND (reference sequence). This chain's CDR3 is CASSMGLANYEQYF. CDR3 coding DNA: TGTGCCAGTAGTATGGGACTAGCGAACTACGAGCAGTACTTC.

The J gene is TRBJ1-4, the V gene TRBV28; weak D call: TRBD1 (5 bases). The V gene's germline CDR1 is MDHEN and CDR2 SYDVKM. Trimming removed 8 bases from V and 6 bases from J, with 16 bases in between. The CDR3 length is 14 residues. CDR3 region: CASRRGGIDEKLFF. For the CDR3, the DNA is TGTGCCAGCCGTCGTGGGGGGATAGATGAAAAACTGTTTTTT.

This chain links TRBV19 with TRBJ2-3; 8 positions agree with TRBD1. V was clipped by 8 bases and J by 2 bases; unmatched bases: 6. The CDR3 totals 14 residues. Germline V lookup: CDR1 LNHDA, CDR2 SQIVND (reference sequence). The CDR3 is CASDRGFHTDTQYF. The DNA for the CDR3 is TGTGCCAGTGACAGGGGATTCCACACAGATACGCAGTATTTT.

This clonotype was detected only a few times. The genes are TRBV30 and TRBJ1-1; TRBD1 agrees at 9 bases. The CDR3 extends over 13 amino acids. V lost 3 bases and J lost 8; bases outside the gene matches: 7. Looked up from germline, CDR1 is GTSNPN and CDR2 is SVGIG (reference sequence). In DNA, the CDR3 is TGTGCCTGGAGACAACAGGGGGCCCTGGAAGCTTTCTTT. It codes for CAWRQQGALEAFF. The full variable domain, its missing parts supplied by reference TRBV30 and TRBJ1-1, is SQTIHQWPATLVQPVGSPLSLECTVEGTSNPNLYWYRQAAGRGLQLLFYSVGIGQISSEVPQNLSASRPQDRQFILSSKKLLLSDSGFYLCAWRQQGALEAFFGQGTRLTVV.

The chain joins TRBV4-3 to TRBJ2-6, with D perhaps TRBD2 (5 bases). The germline V gene encodes CDR1 LGHNA and CDR2 YSLEER. V was cut by 0 bases and J by 0 bases, with 9 bases left in between. The CDR3 length is 17 residues. CDR3 DNA: TGCGCCAGCAGCCAAGATGGGAGCTCCTCTGGGGCCAACGTCCTGACTTTC. Translated, it gives CASSQDGSSSGANVLTF.

This clonotype was counted a single time. V usage is TRBV4-1 and J usage is TRBJ2-1; possibly TRBD1 or TRBD2 for D (5 bases each). V lost 1 base and J lost 6, with 13 bases in between. Germline V gives CDR1 MGHRA, CDR2 YSYEKL. CDR3 length: 15 residues. This chain's CDR3 is CASSQASGTGNEQFF. CDR3 DNA: TGCGCCAGCAGCCAAGCTTCCGGGACGGGCAATGAGCAGTTCTTC.

This clonotype was observed a handful of times. This CDR3 fails to terminate in the conserved phenylalanine or tryptophan, so it likely reflects a read error. The J gene is TRBJ2-7, the V gene TRBV11-2; D remains unclear. The germline gives CDR1 SGHAT, CDR2 FQNNGV. The V and J ends lost 0 bases and 2 bases respectively, with 11 bases between them. CDR3 length: 15 amino acids. The CDR3 is CASSLEATPTYEQYL. CDR3 DNA: TGTGCCAGCAGCTTAGAGGCTACACCTACCTACGAGCAGTACCTC.

V usage is TRBV29-1 and J usage is TRBJ1-2; D gene ambiguous. CDR3 length: 10 amino acids. V shed 6 bases and J shed 6 bases, with 8 bases lying between them. Germline V CDR1 and CDR2: SQVTM, ANQGSEA. The CDR3 loop reads CSVRQDGYTF. CDR3 bases: TGCAGCGTCCGCCAGGATGGCTACACCTTC.

A note on this clonotype: The junction and the germline gene differ at one end; a read error may be behind it. The chain employs TRBV9 and TRBJ1-1, with a tentative D call TRBD1 (5 bases). Germline-derived CDR1 and CDR2 are SGDLS and YYNGEE. This CDR3 has 16 residues. The CDR3 nucleotides are TGTGCCAGCAGCGTAGAAAGCCAGGCAGGGCGGACTGGAGCTTTCTTT. Translation: CASSVESQAGRTGAFF.